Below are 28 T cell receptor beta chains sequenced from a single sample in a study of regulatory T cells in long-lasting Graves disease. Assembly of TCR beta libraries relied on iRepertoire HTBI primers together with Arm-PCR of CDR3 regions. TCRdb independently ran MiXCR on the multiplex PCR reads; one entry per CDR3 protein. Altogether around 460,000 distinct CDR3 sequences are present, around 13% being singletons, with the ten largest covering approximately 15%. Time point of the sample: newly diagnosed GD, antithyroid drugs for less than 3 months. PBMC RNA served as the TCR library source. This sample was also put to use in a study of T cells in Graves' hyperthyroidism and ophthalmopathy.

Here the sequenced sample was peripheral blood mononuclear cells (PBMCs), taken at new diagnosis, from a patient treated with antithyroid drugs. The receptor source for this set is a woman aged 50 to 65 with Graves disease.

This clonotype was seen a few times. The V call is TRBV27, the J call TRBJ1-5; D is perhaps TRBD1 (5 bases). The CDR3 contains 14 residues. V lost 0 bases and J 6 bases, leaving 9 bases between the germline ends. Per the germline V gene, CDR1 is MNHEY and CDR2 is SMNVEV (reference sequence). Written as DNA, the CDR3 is TGTGCCAGCAGTTTATCCAGGGAGGTTCAGCCCCAGCATTTT. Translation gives CASSLSREVQPQHF.

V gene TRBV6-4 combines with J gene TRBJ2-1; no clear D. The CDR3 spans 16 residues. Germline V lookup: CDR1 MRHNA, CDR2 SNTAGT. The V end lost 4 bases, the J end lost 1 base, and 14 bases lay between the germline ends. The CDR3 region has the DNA TGTGCCAGCAGTGGTTCACCTTCGGGTTCCTACAATGAGCAGTTCTTC. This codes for CASSGSPSGSYNEQFF.

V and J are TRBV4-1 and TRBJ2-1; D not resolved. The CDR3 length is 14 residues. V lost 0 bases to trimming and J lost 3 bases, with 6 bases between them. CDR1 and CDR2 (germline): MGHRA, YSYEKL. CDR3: CASSQEADYNEQFF. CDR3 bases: TGCGCCAGCAGCCAAGAGGCGGACTACAATGAGCAGTTCTTC.

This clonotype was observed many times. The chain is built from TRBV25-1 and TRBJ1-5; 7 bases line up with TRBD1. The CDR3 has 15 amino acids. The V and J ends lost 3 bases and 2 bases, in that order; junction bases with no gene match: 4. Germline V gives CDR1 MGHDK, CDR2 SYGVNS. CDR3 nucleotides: TGTGCCAGCAGTGAGGCAGGGGGAGGCAATCAGCCCCAGCATTTT. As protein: CASSEAGGGNQPQHF.

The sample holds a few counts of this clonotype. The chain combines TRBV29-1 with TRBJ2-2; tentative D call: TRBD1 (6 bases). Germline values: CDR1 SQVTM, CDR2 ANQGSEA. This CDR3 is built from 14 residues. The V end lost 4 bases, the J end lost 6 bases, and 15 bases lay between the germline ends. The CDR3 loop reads CSVGGTRGAGELFF. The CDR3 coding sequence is TGCAGCGTTGGAGGGACACGGGGAGCCGGGGAGCTGTTTTTT.

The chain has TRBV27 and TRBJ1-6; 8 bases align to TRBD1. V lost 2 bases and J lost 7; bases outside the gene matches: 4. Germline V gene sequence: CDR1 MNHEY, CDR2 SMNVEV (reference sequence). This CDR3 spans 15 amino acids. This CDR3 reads CASSLRQGANSPLHF. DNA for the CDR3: TGTGCCAGCAGTTTAAGGCAGGGGGCGAATTCACCCCTCCACTTT.

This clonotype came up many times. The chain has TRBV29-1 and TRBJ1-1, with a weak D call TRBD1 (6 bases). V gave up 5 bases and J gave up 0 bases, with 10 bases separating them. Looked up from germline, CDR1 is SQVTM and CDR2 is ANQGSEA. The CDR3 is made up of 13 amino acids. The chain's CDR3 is CSVRGQLNTEAFF. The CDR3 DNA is TGCAGCGTTAGAGGACAGTTGAACACTGAAGCTTTCTTT.

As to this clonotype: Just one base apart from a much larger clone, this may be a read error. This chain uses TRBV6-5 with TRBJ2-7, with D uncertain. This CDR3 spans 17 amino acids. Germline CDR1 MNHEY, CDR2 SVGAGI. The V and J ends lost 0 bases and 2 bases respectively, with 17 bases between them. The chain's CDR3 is CASSYSPGPLAAYEQYF. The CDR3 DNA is TGTGCCAGCAGTTACTCCCCAGGACCCCTTGCTGCCTACGAGCAGTACTTC.

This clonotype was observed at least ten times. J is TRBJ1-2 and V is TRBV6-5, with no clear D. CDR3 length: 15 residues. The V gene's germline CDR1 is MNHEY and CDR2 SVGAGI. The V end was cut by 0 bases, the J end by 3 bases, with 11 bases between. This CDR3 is CASSYSSNRYYGYTF. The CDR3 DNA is TGTGCCAGCAGTTACTCGAGTAACAGATACTATGGCTACACCTTC.

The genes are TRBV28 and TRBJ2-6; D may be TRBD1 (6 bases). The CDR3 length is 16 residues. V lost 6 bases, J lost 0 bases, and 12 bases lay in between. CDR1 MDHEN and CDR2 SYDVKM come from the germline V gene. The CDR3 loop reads CASSSDRFSGANVLTF. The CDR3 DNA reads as TGTGCCAGCAGCTCCGACAGGTTCTCTGGGGCCAACGTCCTGACTTTC.

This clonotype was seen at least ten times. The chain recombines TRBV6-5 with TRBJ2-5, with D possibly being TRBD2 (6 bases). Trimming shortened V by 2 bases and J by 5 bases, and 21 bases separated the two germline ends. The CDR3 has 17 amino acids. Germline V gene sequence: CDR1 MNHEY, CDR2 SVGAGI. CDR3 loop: CASSYTTGLAGRETQYF. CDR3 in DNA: TGTGCCAGCAGTTACACTACAGGACTGGCGGGAAGGGAGACCCAGTACTTC.

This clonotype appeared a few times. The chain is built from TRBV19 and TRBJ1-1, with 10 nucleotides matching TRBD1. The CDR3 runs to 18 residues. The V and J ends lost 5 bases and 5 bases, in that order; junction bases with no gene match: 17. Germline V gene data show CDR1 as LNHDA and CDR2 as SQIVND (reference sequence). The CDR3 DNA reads TGTGCCAGTAGTGCACCGAAGGACAGGGGGTCGTGGTGGACTGAAGCTTTCTTT. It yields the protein CASSAPKDRGSWWTEAFF.

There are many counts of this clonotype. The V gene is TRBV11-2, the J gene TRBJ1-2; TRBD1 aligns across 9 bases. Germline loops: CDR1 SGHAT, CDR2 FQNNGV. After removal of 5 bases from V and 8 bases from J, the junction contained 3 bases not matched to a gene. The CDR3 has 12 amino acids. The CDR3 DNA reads TGTGCCAGCAGCGACAGGGGGAAAGGCTACACCTTC. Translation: CASSDRGKGYTF.

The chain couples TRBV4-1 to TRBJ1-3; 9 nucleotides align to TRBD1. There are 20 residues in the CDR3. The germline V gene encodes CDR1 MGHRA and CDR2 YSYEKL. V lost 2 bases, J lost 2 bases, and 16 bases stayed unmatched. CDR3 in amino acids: CASSQFSGQGIFLAGNTIYF. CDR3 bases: TGCGCCAGCAGCCAATTCTCAGGACAGGGGATTTTTTTAGCTGGAAACACCATATATTTT.

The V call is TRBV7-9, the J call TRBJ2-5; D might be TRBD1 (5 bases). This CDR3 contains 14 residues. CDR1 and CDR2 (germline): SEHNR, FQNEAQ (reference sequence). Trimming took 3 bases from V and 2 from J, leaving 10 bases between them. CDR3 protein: CASSFGRAQETQYF. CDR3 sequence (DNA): TGTGCCAGCAGCTTTGGCAGGGCGCAAGAGACCCAGTACTTC.

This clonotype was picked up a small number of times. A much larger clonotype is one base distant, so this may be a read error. The CDR3 region has the DNA TGTGCCAGCAGTTTTTTCAGTAATCAGCCCCTGCATTTT. It translates to CASSFFSNQPLHF. The V call is TRBV28, the J call TRBJ1-5, with unresolved D. Germline-derived CDR1 and CDR2 are MDHEN and SYDVKM. The CDR3 loop spans 13 amino acids.

The CDR3 DNA is TGTGCCAGCAGTTTAAACAGCTATACGCAGTATTTT. It specifies CASSLNSYTQYF. This sequence joins TRBV12-3 or TRBV12-4 and TRBJ2-3, with unresolved D. Trimming pared 2 bases from V and 7 bases from J, leaving 7 bases between. The CDR3 contains 12 residues.

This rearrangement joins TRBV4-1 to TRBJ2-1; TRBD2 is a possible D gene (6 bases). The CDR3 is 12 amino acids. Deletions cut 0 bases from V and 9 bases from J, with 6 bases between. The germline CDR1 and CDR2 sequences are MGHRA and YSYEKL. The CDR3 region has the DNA TGCGCCAGCAGCCAAGAGCGGGGTGAGCAGTTCTTC. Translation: CASSQERGEQFF.

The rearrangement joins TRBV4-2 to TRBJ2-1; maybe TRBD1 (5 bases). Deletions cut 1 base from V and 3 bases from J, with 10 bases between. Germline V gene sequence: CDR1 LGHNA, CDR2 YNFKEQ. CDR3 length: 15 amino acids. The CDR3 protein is CASSQGTTDYNEQFF. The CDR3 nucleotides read TGTGCCAGCAGCCAAGGGACAACGGACTACAATGAGCAGTTCTTC.

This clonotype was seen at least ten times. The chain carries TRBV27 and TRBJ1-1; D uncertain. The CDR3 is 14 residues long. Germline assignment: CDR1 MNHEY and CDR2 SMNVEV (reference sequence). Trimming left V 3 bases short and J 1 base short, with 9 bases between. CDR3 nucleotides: TGTGCCAGCAGTTTCCGGGTCGCGAACACTGAAGCTTTCTTT. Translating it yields CASSFRVANTEAFF.

The CDR3 DNA is TGTGCCAGCAGTGACAGGGGGATTTATTCACCCCTCCACTTT. Protein: CASSDRGIYSPLHF. This rearrangement joins TRBV6-1 to TRBJ1-6; 7 nucleotides match TRBD1. CDR1 is MNHNS and CDR2 is SASEGT in the germline V gene. With 3 bases clipped from V and 8 bases from J, the junction kept 4 bases outside the gene matches. This CDR3 is 14 amino acids long.

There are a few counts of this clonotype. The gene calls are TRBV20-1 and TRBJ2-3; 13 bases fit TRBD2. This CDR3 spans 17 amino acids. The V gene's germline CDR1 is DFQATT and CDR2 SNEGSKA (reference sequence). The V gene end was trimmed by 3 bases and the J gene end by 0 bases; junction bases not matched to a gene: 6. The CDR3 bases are TGCAGTGCTAGGGGACTAGCGGGAACGCCCAGCACAGATACGCAGTATTTT. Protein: CSARGLAGTPSTDTQYF.

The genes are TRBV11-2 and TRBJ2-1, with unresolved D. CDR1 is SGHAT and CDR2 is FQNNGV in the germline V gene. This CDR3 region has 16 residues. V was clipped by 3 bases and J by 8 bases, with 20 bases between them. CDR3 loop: CASSLDPSTWSDEQFF. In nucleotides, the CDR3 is TGTGCCAGCAGCTTGGACCCATCTACATGGTCTGATGAGCAGTTCTTC. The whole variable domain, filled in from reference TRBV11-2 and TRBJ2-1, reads EAGVAQSPRYKIIEKRQSVAFWCNPISGHATLYWYQQILGQGPKLLIQFQNNGVVDDSQLPKDRFSAERLKGVDSTLKIQPAKLEDSAVYLCASSLDPSTWSDEQFFGPGTRLTVL.

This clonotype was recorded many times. The CDR3 DNA reads TGTGCCAGCAGCCCCAATGGGGGGTGGTACAATGAGCAGTTCTTC. It translates to CASSPNGGWYNEQFF. V gene TRBV7-2 combines with J gene TRBJ2-1; D possibly corresponds to TRBD2 (6 bases). V was cut by 5 bases and J by 4 bases, with 15 bases left in between. Per germline, CDR1 SGHTA and CDR2 FQGNSA. The CDR3 is 15 residues long.

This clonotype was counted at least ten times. The CDR3 protein is CASSFTGTAYGYTF. The CDR3 DNA reads as TGTGCCAGCAGTTTCACCGGGACAGCTTATGGCTACACCTTC. This sequence joins TRBV27 and TRBJ1-2; TRBD1 aligns across 7 bases. Looked up from germline, CDR1 is MNHEY and CDR2 is SMNVEV (reference sequence). J gave up 5 bases and V 3 bases, and 6 bases lay outside the gene matches. The CDR3 has 14 residues.

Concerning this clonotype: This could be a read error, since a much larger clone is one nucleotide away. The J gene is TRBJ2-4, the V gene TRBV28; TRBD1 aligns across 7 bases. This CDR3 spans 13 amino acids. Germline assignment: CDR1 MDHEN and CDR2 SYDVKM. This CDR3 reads CASNPGQKNIRYF. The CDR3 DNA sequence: TGTGCCAGTAACCCGGGACAGAAAAACATTCGGTACTTC. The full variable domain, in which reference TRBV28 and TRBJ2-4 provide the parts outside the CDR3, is DVKVTQSSRYLVKRTGEKVFLECVQDMDHENMFWYRQDPGLGLRLIYFSYDVKMKEKGDIPEGYSVSREKKERFSLILESASTNQTSMYLCASNPGQKNIRYFGAGTRLSVL.

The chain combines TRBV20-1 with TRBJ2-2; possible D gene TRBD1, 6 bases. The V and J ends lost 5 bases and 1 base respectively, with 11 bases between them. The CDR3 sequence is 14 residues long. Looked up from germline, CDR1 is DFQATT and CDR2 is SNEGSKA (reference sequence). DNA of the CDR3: TGCAGTGCTGGGACACCCCTGAACACCGGGGAGCTGTTTTTT. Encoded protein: CSAGTPLNTGELFF.

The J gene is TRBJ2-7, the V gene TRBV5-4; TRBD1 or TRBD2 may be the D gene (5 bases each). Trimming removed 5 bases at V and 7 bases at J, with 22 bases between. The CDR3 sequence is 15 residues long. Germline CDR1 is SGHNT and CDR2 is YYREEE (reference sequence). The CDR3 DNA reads TGTGCCAGCAGGCCTACCGGGACCCTTATCCATGAGCAGTACTTC. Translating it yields CASRPTGTLIHEQYF. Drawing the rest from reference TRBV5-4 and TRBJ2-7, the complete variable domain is ETGVTQSPTHLIKTRGQQVTLRCSSQSGHNTVSWYQQALGQGPQFIFQYYREEENGRGNFPPRFSGLQFPNYSSELNVNALELDDSALYLCASRPTGTLIHEQYFGPGTRLTVT.